One and the same sample provided the 19 T cell receptor beta chains below, sequenced in a study of regulatory T cells in long-lasting Graves disease. Arm-PCR with iRepertoire HTBI primers amplified the CDR3 regions for these TCR beta libraries. In TCRdb, the multiplex PCR reads were re-called with MiXCR into one record per CDR3 protein. The sample lists about 220,000 distinct CDR3 sequences; roughly 20% were seen once. Noted time point: newly diagnosed GD, antithyroid drugs for less than 3 months. From PBMCs, RNA was extracted and then used to make the TCR library. This sample was also put to use in a study of T cells in Graves' hyperthyroidism and ophthalmopathy.

This specimen consisted of peripheral blood mononuclear cells (PBMCs), obtained at new diagnosis, from a patient treated with antithyroid drugs. Receptors were obtained from a woman aged 25 to 39 with Graves disease.

The J gene is TRBJ2-5, the V gene TRBV2, with 9 nucleotides matching TRBD1. V shed 9 bases, J shed 1 base, and the junction held 6 bases outside the gene matches. The CDR3 spans 14 residues. The germline V gene encodes CDR1 SNHLY and CDR2 FYNNEI. The CDR3, as DNA: TGTGCCAGGGAAAAGACAGGGGGCCAAGAGACCCAGTACTTC. Its protein is CAREKTGGQETQYF.

The table lists this clonotype with a few counts. The chain joins TRBV5-5 to TRBJ2-2; D not resolved. The V gene lost 0 bases and the J gene lost 1 base, with 10 bases spanning the gap. CDR1 and CDR2 from the germline V gene are SGHKS and YYEKEE (reference sequence). This CDR3 comprises 16 residues. CDR3 in amino acids: CASSLVAQRNTGELFF. The CDR3 DNA reads TGTGCCAGCAGCTTGGTGGCTCAGCGGAACACCGGGGAGCTGTTTTTT.

This clonotype was counted at least ten times. J is TRBJ1-5 and V is TRBV28; 8 bases map to TRBD1. With V trimmed by 4 bases and J by 4 bases, 0 bases remained unmatched. Germline V gene sequence: CDR1 MDHEN, CDR2 SYDVKM. The CDR3 loop spans 13 amino acids. DNA for the CDR3: TGTGCCAGCAGTTGGACAGGGAATCAGCCCCAGCATTTT. This translates into CASSWTGNQPQHF. The entire variable domain, with the rest obtained from reference TRBV28 and TRBJ1-5, is as follows: DVKVTQSSRYLVKRTGEKVFLECVQDMDHENMFWYRQDPGLGLRLIYFSYDVKMKEKGDIPEGYSVSREKKERFSLILESASTNQTSMYLCASSWTGNQPQHFGDGTRLSIL.

This clonotype was picked up many times. This chain connects TRBV11-2 to TRBJ2-1; 8 nucleotides line up with TRBD2. The CDR3 covers 12 residues. V dropped 8 bases and J dropped 15; count of bases not matched to a gene: 12. Germline CDR1 reads SGHAT; CDR2 reads FQNNGV. Here the CDR3 DNA reads TGTGCCAGCGGTGGAAGCGGGGGACCCCCGTTCTTC. Amino acid sequence: CASGGSGGPPFF.

This clonotype was counted ten times or more. The chain joins TRBV28 to TRBJ2-5, with D perhaps matching TRBD2 (6 bases). CDR1 is MDHEN, CDR2 SYDVKM, per germline. The V gene lost 3 bases and the J gene lost 7 bases, with 15 bases spanning the gap. This CDR3 has 14 amino acids. CDR3 residues: CASSLGGDGVTQYF. Here the CDR3 DNA reads TGTGCCAGCAGTTTGGGCGGGGACGGGGTGACCCAGTACTTC. The complete variable domain, with remaining parts taken from reference TRBV28 and TRBJ2-5, reads DVKVTQSSRYLVKRTGEKVFLECVQDMDHENMFWYRQDPGLGLRLIYFSYDVKMKEKGDIPEGYSVSREKKERFSLILESASTNQTSMYLCASSLGGDGVTQYFGPGTRLLVL.

This clonotype was counted ten times or more. The chain carries TRBV19 and TRBJ1-2, with D perhaps TRBD1 (6 bases). The CDR3 has 15 amino acids. Germline CDR1 LNHDA, CDR2 SQIVND (reference sequence). V was shortened by 6 bases and J by 8 bases, with 22 bases between the two germline ends. CDR3 in amino acids: CASRASGEGGHGYTF. The CDR3 DNA is TGTGCCAGTAGAGCCTCGGGTGAGGGGGGCCACGGCTACACCTTC.

This clonotype was seen at least ten times. This chain uses TRBV28 with TRBJ1-5, with D possibly TRBD1 on 6 matching bases. This CDR3 is built from 13 residues. Trimming removed 8 bases from V and 6 bases from J, with 14 bases in between. Germline-derived CDR1 and CDR2 are MDHEN and SYDVKM. Here the CDR3 DNA reads TGTGCCAGCGGGGGGGGGCCGGGTCAGCCCCAGCATTTT. Translated: CASGGGPGQPQHF.

This clonotype has a count of ten or more. The chain employs TRBV6-1 and TRBJ1-6, with a possible D match to TRBD1 (5 bases). There are 15 residues in the CDR3. Per germline, CDR1 MNHNS and CDR2 SASEGT. Trimming took off 4 bases at V and 3 bases at J, with 10 bases between the two ends. The CDR3 DNA reads as TGTGCCAGCAGTGTGGGGGAGCGCTATAATTCACCCCTCCACTTT. It is translated as CASSVGERYNSPLHF.

There are many counts of this clonotype. This chain connects TRBV15 to TRBJ1-5; 7 bases are shared with TRBD1. CDR3 length: 17 amino acids. V lost 2 bases to trimming and J lost 3 bases; unmatched junction nucleotides: 10. Germline V gene data show CDR1 as LNHNV and CDR2 as YYDKDF (reference sequence). The DNA of the CDR3 is TGTGCCACCAGCAGACCTCAAGGGACAGCTCTCAATCAGCCCCAGCATTTT. It encodes CATSRPQGTALNQPQHF.

On this clonotype itself: This likely traces to a read error, being one base from a far larger clone. V is TRBV6-2 or TRBV6-3 and J is TRBJ1-2, with D uncertain. Germline V gene sequence: CDR1 MNHEY, CDR2 SVGEGT. The CDR3 runs to 13 residues. Trimming removed 2 bases at V and 9 bases at J, with 13 bases between. The CDR3, as DNA: TGTGCCAGCAGTTACGACCATCGGCGGAGCTACACCTTC. Translated: CASSYDHRRSYTF.

This clonotype has a count of ten or more. This chain joins TRBV2 and TRBJ2-7; tentatively, D is TRBD2 (6 bases). The V end lost 4 bases, the J end lost 4 bases, and 14 bases lay between the germline ends. Germline V lookup: CDR1 SNHLY, CDR2 FYNNEI. This CDR3 has 14 amino acids. DNA for the CDR3: TGTGCCAGCAGTGGGGGAGGAGGGGTTTACGAGCAGTACTTC. Translated: CASSGGGGVYEQYF.

This clonotype was seen repeatedly, ten times or more. The chain joins TRBV9 to TRBJ1-2; D possibly corresponds to TRBD1 (5 bases). CDR1 is SGDLS and CDR2 is YYNGEE in the germline V gene. V lost 3 bases to trimming and J lost 1 base, with 13 bases between them. The CDR3 sequence is 15 residues long. The CDR3, as DNA: TGTGCCAGCAGCGGCGGGGGTCAGATTAACTATGGCTACACCTTC. Amino acid sequence: CASSGGGQINYGYTF.

The J gene is TRBJ2-7, the V gene TRBV28; D might be TRBD1 or TRBD2, each matching 5 bases. This CDR3 contains 11 residues. CDR1 is MDHEN, CDR2 SYDVKM, per germline. Trimming pared 11 bases from V and 3 bases from J, leaving 11 bases between. In DNA, the CDR3 is TGTGCCGCGGGTGGGGGCTACGAGCAGTACTTC. Protein sequence: CAAGGGYEQYF.

This clonotype was recorded many times. CDR3 region: CASTTGNYGYTF. In nucleotides, the CDR3 is TGTGCCTCCACGACAGGGAACTATGGCTACACCTTC. The V and J genes are TRBV30 and TRBJ1-2; the match to TRBD1 covers 7 bases. Losses at the gene ends were 7 bases for V and 2 bases for J; bases not matched to a gene: 4. CDR1 GTSNPN and CDR2 SVGIG come from the germline V gene (reference sequence). The CDR3 is 12 amino acids.

This clonotype was counted at least ten times. This sequence joins TRBV2 and TRBJ2-7; unclear D gene. The CDR3 extends over 11 amino acids. V was shortened by 2 bases and J by 4 bases, with 3 bases between the two germline ends. CDR1 and CDR2 (germline): SNHLY, FYNNEI. CDR3 sequence: CASSEKYEQYF. The CDR3 coding sequence is TGTGCCAGCAGTGAAAAATACGAGCAGTACTTC.

This clonotype was recorded at least ten times. The V and J genes are TRBV19 and TRBJ1-2; maybe TRBD1 (6 bases). Germline loops: CDR1 LNHDA, CDR2 SQIVND (reference sequence). V was shortened by 4 bases and J by 2 bases, with 11 bases between the two germline ends. The CDR3 contains 14 residues. CDR3 sequence (DNA): TGTGCCAGTAGTACCTTTGACAGGAACTATGGCTACACCTTC. Translating gives CASSTFDRNYGYTF.

This clonotype has at least ten counts. The V and J genes are TRBV20-1 and TRBJ2-1, with 8 bases identical to TRBD1. Germline CDR1 is DFQATT and CDR2 is SNEGSKA (reference sequence). Trimming removed 1 base from V and 4 bases from J; junction bases left unmatched: 12. The CDR3 is made up of 17 amino acids. The CDR3 region has the DNA TGCAGTGCTAGAGTGGCAGGGGGCGGAGTAGGGTACAATGAGCAGTTCTTC. Amino acids: CSARVAGGGVGYNEQFF.

In its sample, this clonotype was seen many times. V usage is TRBV11-2 and J usage is TRBJ1-3; no firm D call. The V end lost 1 base, the J end lost 0 bases, and 10 bases lay between the germline ends. Per the germline V gene, CDR1 is SGHAT and CDR2 is FQNNGV. This CDR3 region has 16 residues. CDR3 sequence reads: CASSLVRGSSGNTIYF. CDR3 sequence (DNA): TGTGCCAGCAGCTTAGTTAGAGGTTCCTCTGGAAACACCATATATTTT.

This clonotype was seen at least ten times. The chain is built from TRBV28 and TRBJ2-2; 7 nucleotides agree with TRBD2. The germline V gene has CDR1 MDHEN and CDR2 SYDVKM. J gave up 5 bases and V 3 bases, and 0 bases lay outside the gene matches. The CDR3 contains 13 residues. CDR3 region: CASSLGGTGELFF. The CDR3 nucleotides are TGTGCCAGCAGTTTGGGGGGGACCGGGGAGCTGTTTTTT.